The TCR beta chain under discussion was sequenced for a study of shared clonotypes between healthy human individuals. Study-wide points: Clonotype sharing across a few donors was observed for approximately 5% of naive CD4 clonotypes.

The CDR3 has 16 amino acids. The V end was cut by 1 base, the J end by 4 bases, with 14 bases between. CDR1 SGHVS and CDR2 FQNEAQ come from the germline V gene. About this clone itself: Its target is not known.

Using immunoSEQ multiplex PCR, the repertoire was profiled, and TCRdb retains in-frame clones only, with some absent. The profile shows about 1.5 million clones, 95% to 99% of them singletons. The gene calls are TRBV7-8 and TRBJ2-1; possibly TRBD1 for D (6 bases). Input material: naive CD4+ T cells sorted from blood. Subset here: CD45RA+ positively selected. The sequence was obtained from a man aged 25 to 45 in good health. CDR3 residues: CASSLGVRGPYNEQFF. The CDR3 coding sequence is TGTGCCAGCAGCTTAGGAGTCAGGGGCCCGTACAATGAGCAGTTCTTC.